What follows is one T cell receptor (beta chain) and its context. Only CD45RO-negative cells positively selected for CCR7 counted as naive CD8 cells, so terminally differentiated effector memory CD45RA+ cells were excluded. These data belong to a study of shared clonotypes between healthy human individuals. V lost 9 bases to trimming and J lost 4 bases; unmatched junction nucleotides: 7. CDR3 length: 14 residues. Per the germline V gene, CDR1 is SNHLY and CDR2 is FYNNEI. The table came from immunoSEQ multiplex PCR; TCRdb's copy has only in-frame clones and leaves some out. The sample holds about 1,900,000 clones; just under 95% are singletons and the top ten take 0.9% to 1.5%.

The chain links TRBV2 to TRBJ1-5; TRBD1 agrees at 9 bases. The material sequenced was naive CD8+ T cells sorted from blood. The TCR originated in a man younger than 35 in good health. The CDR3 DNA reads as TGTGCCAGAGGAGGACAGGGGATGAATCAGCCCCAGCATTTT. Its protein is CARGGQGMNQPQHF.